The 21 T cell receptor beta chains in this list originate from one sample, sequenced in a study of OX40 agonist ivuxolimab in advanced cancers. Sequencing was performed with immunoSEQ multiplex PCR; in TCRdb, only in-frame clones are kept and a portion is missing. Altogether some 60,000 clones are present, 87% being singletons, with the ten largest covering approximately 4.8%. The source was CD4+ or CD8+ T cells sorted from blood, collected in a trial of the OX40 agonist ivuxolimab. The origin of the receptors is an adult with an advanced solid tumor such as melanoma, head and neck, liver or kidney cancer.

The chain is built from TRBV7-2 and TRBJ2-1; tentatively, D is TRBD2 (5 bases). Germline V CDR1 and CDR2: SGHTA, FQGNSA. V was shortened by 2 bases and J by 10 bases, with 12 bases between the two germline ends. This CDR3 region has 13 residues. The DNA of the CDR3 is TGTGCCAGCAGCTTACAACTAGATGGGGAGCAGTTCTTC. Protein product: CASSLQLDGEQFF.

The chain couples TRBV12-5 to TRBJ2-1; TRBD1 matches 8 bases. Germline CDR1 LGHNT, CDR2 FRNRAP. This CDR3 spans 18 amino acids. Trimming took 1 base from V and 4 from J; bases not matched to a gene: 12. The CDR3 loop is CASGLAPTGTGLYNEQFF. In DNA, the CDR3 is TGTGCTAGTGGTTTGGCCCCAACCGGGACAGGACTTTACAATGAGCAGTTCTTC.

This clone turned up a few times. The chain combines TRBV29-1 with TRBJ2-3; maybe TRBD2 (5 bases). The V gene lost 4 bases and the J gene lost 6 bases, with 20 bases spanning the gap. The CDR3 is 15 amino acids. Germline-derived CDR1 and CDR2 are SQVTM and ANQGSEA. DNA for the CDR3: TGCAGCGTTGGGGCGGGTTCCCCTCGCGGGGATACGCAGTATTTT. Protein: CSVGAGSPRGDTQYF.

This clone showed up just a few times. V and J are TRBV4-1 and TRBJ1-5, with D unclear. Trimming shortened V by 0 bases and J by 1 base, and 10 bases separated the two germline ends. There are 16 residues in the CDR3. Germline lookup yields CDR1 MGHRA and CDR2 YSYEKL. The CDR3 DNA reads TGCGCCAGCAGCCAAGATAAGGGAGCCAGCAATCAGCCCCAGCATTTT. Protein product: CASSQDKGASNQPQHF.

V and J are TRBV9 and TRBJ2-2; no clear D. This CDR3 has 15 residues. The germline CDR1 and CDR2 sequences are SGDLS and YYNGEE. V lost 1 base to trimming and J lost 1 base, with 8 bases between them. CDR3 nucleotides: TGTGCCAGCAGCGTACTTGGCGAGAACACCGGGGAGCTGTTTTTT. Translated, it gives CASSVLGENTGELFF.

The chain recombines TRBV15 with TRBJ1-4; 9 positions agree with TRBD1. V was clipped by 2 bases and J by 8 bases; unmatched bases: 12. CDR1 and CDR2 from the germline V gene are LNHNV and YYDKDF (reference sequence). The CDR3 length is 17 residues. Here the CDR3 DNA reads TGTGCCACCAGCAGAACTGCACCGGGACAGGGAAAAGAAAAACTGTTTTTT. Its protein product is CATSRTAPGQGKEKLFF. The variable domain in full, completed from reference TRBV15 and TRBJ1-4, reads DAMVIQNPRYQVTQFGKPVTLSCSQTLNHNVMYWYQQKSSQAPKLLFHYYDKDFNNEADTPDNFQSRRPNTSFCFLDIRSPGLGDTAMYLCATSRTAPGQGKEKLFFGSGTQLSVL.

The chain links TRBV28 to TRBJ1-3, with 12 bases identical to TRBD1. This CDR3 is 14 amino acids long. Germline CDR1 and CDR2: MDHEN and SYDVKM. The V and J ends lost 8 bases and 3 bases, in that order; junction bases with no gene match: 2. The chain's CDR3 is CASGTGGDGNTIYF. In DNA form, the CDR3 reads TGTGCCAGCGGGACAGGGGGCGATGGAAACACCATATATTTT.

The V and J genes are TRBV4-1 and TRBJ2-1; 11 bases agree with TRBD2. With V trimmed by 1 base and J by 0 bases, 11 bases remained unmatched. From germline, CDR1 is MGHRA and CDR2 YSYEKL. The CDR3 spans 20 residues. In nucleotides, the CDR3 is TGCGCCAGCAGCCAAGTTCTAGCGGGAGGAACTCTTAGCTCCTACAATGAGCAGTTCTTC. The encoded protein is CASSQVLAGGTLSSYNEQFF.

CDR3 sequence: CASSLLRGRTSYEQYF. The CDR3 DNA reads TGTGCCAGCAGCTTACTAAGGGGCAGGACCTCCTACGAGCAGTACTTC. The chain links TRBV11-2 to TRBJ2-7, with D possibly matching TRBD1 (5 bases). This CDR3 has 16 amino acids. Germline lookup yields CDR1 SGHAT and CDR2 FQNNGV. V was trimmed by 2 bases and J by 0 bases, leaving 14 bases between them.

In this sample, this clone turned up once. The J gene is TRBJ1-6, the V gene TRBV10-2, with D uncertain. Trimming stripped 8 bases from V and 1 base from J, with 0 bases between. This CDR3 has 11 residues. Germline V lookup: CDR1 WSHSY, CDR2 SAAADI. The CDR3 nucleotides are TGCGCCAGCTCCTATAATTCACCCCTCCACTTT. Translation: CASSYNSPLHF.

V and J are TRBV10-2 and TRBJ1-5; no firm D call. The CDR3 covers 14 residues. The V end was cut by 3 bases, the J end by 6 bases, with 12 bases between. The germline CDR1 and CDR2 sequences are WSHSY and SAAADI. In DNA, the CDR3 is TGCGCCAGCAGTGAAGGGCTCGCGATTCAGCCCCAGCATTTT. Translation gives CASSEGLAIQPQHF.

The V gene is TRBV27, the J gene TRBJ2-3, with TRBD2 matching over 8 bases. This CDR3 contains 15 residues. Germline values: CDR1 MNHEY, CDR2 SMNVEV (reference sequence). The ends lost 7 bases at V and 5 bases at J; junction bases unmatched: 11. The CDR3 sequence: CASTKAGALGDTQYF. The CDR3 region has the DNA TGTGCCAGCACAAAAGCGGGAGCCCTTGGAGATACGCAGTATTTT.

This clone was seen only once. The chain couples TRBV7-3 to TRBJ2-2, with D perhaps given as TRBD1 or TRBD2 (5 bases each). This CDR3 region has 15 residues. Between the trimmed V and J ends, which lost 4 bases and 0 bases, there was a span of 9 bases. The germline gives CDR1 SGHTA, CDR2 FQGTGA. Here the CDR3 DNA reads TGTGCCAGCAGCTCCGGGACCGCGAACACCGGGGAGCTGTTTTTT. This encodes CASSSGTANTGELFF.

The rearrangement joins TRBV7-9 to TRBJ2-1; the D gene is possibly TRBD2 (6 bases). The CDR3 has 14 amino acids. The V end lost 2 bases, the J end lost 6 bases, and 11 bases lay between the germline ends. CDR1 is SEHNR and CDR2 is FQNEAQ in the germline V gene (reference sequence). In DNA, the CDR3 is TGTGCCAGCAGCTTATCCTCGGGAGCCAATGAGCAGTTCTTC. Protein sequence: CASSLSSGANEQFF.

This clone was observed once. The V gene is TRBV25-1, the J gene TRBJ2-1, with D unresolved. In germline, CDR1 is MGHDK, CDR2 SYGVNS. V lost 5 bases and J 12 bases, leaving 17 bases between the germline ends. The CDR3 consists of 13 residues. Written as DNA, the CDR3 is TGTGCCAGCAGTTCCCCCCTCACTCTATGGCAGTTCTTC. Translated: CASSSPLTLWQFF.

V gene TRBV6-1 combines with J gene TRBJ1-1, with 8 bases identical to TRBD1. The CDR3 is made up of 15 amino acids. Germline values: CDR1 MNHNS, CDR2 SASEGT. The V and J ends lost 2 bases and 4 bases, in that order; junction bases with no gene match: 6. The CDR3 is CASSEQGQVATEAFF. The CDR3 DNA follows: TGTGCCAGCAGTGAACAGGGACAGGTCGCCACTGAAGCTTTCTTT.

In DNA form, the CDR3 reads TGTGCCAGCAGCCTCGGGACAGGGGTCGACTATGGCTACACCTTC. As protein: CASSLGTGVDYGYTF. The chain uses TRBV11-2 and TRBJ1-2, with 10 bases aligning to TRBD1. Trimming took 5 bases from V and 3 from J; bases not matched to a gene: 6. Germline lookup yields CDR1 SGHAT and CDR2 FQNNGV. The CDR3 length is 15 residues.

This chain joins TRBV11-1 and TRBJ1-2; D unresolved. The germline V gene has CDR1 SGHAT and CDR2 FQDESV (reference sequence). The CDR3 consists of 12 residues. V lost 6 bases, J lost 5 bases, and 10 bases lay in between. The CDR3 region is CASRDGGYGYTF. The CDR3 DNA reads TGTGCCAGCAGGGACGGAGGGTATGGCTACACCTTC.

This clone was seen more than once but under ten times. Here the CDR3 DNA reads TGTGCCAGCGGACAAGGGGCGCTGGGAGGCTACACCTTC. Its protein is CASGQGALGGYTF. The gene calls are TRBV6-5 and TRBJ1-2, with D tentatively TRBD1 (5 bases). CDR1 and CDR2 (germline): MNHEY, SVGAGI. The length of the CDR3 is 13 residues. The V gene lost 8 bases and the J gene lost 8 bases, with 18 bases spanning the gap.

The rearrangement links TRBV21-1 to TRBJ2-2; the table's D call, TRBD2, has no DNA check behind it. TRBV21-1 has pseudogene status. CDR3 size: 17 residues. The CDR3 DNA is TGTGCCAGCAGCAAGGAGTTCGGGGGGCGGATCACCGGGGAGCTGTTTTTT. Translated, it gives CASSKEFGGRITGELFF.

A remark on this clone: A junction end diverges from the germline sequence, so it may reflect a read error. This rearrangement joins TRBV6-1 to TRBJ1-2; tentatively, D is TRBD1 (6 bases). CDR1 is MNHNS and CDR2 is SASEGT in the germline V gene. CDR3 length: 16 residues. The DNA for the CDR3 is TGTGCCAGCAGCGAAGCCCCCTATGACAGGACCAATGGCTACACCTTC. This codes for CASSEAPYDRTNGYTF.